This passage covers 23 T cell receptor beta chains from one sample sequenced in a study of blood T cell repertoires in COVID-19. The method was immunoSEQ multiplex PCR; TCRdb's version includes in-frame clones alone and lacks a portion of them. The sample records some 290,000 clones, around 90% being singletons. The sequencing sample was made of peripheral blood. The source of these receptors is a woman aged 40-49 years with COVID-19, enrolled during active disease.

V and J are TRBV7-2 and TRBJ2-7; weak D call: TRBD1 (5 bases). The germline V and J ends were trimmed by 4 bases and 1 base, with 14 bases remaining between them. The CDR3 runs 15 residues. Per germline, CDR1 SGHTA and CDR2 FQGNSA. The CDR3 region has the DNA TGTGCCAGCAGCTCGTACAGGTCAAAGTCCTACGAGCAGTACTTC. Its protein is CASSSYRSKSYEQYF.

The chain uses TRBV27 and TRBJ2-2, with 7 positions matching TRBD1. The CDR3 has 17 amino acids. The germline CDR1 and CDR2 sequences are MNHEY and SMNVEV (reference sequence). The J segment lost 4 bases and the V segment lost 0 bases, leaving 8 bases of the junction unmatched. This CDR3 reads CASSLSSFRQGTGELFF. As DNA, the CDR3 is TGTGCCAGCAGTTTATCTTCATTCCGACAGGGCACCGGGGAGCTGTTTTTT.

J is TRBJ1-1 and V is TRBV9; possibly TRBD1 for D (5 bases). V was cut by 0 bases and J by 4 bases, with 13 bases left in between. The CDR3 is made up of 15 amino acids. Germline CDR1 reads SGDLS; CDR2 reads YYNGEE. This chain's CDR3 is CASSVAPVGGTEAFF. In DNA form, the CDR3 reads TGTGCCAGCAGCGTAGCGCCGGTGGGGGGCACTGAAGCTTTCTTT.

The chain employs TRBV7-9 and TRBJ2-2, with 13 bases that match TRBD2. Looked up from germline, CDR1 is SEHNR and CDR2 is FQNEAQ (reference sequence). Losses at the gene ends were 6 bases for V and 2 bases for J; bases not matched to a gene: 6. The CDR3 totals 17 residues. In DNA form, the CDR3 reads TGTGCCAGCAGTTCACCGGGACTAGCGGGAAACACCGGGGAGCTGTTTTTT. It translates to CASSSPGLAGNTGELFF.

This clone was counted once. V is TRBV12-5 and J is TRBJ2-3; 8 positions agree with TRBD1. This CDR3 is built from 16 residues. CDR1 is LGHNT and CDR2 is FRNRAP in the germline V gene. V dropped 3 bases and J dropped 4; count of bases not matched to a gene: 9. The CDR3, as DNA: TGTGCTAGTGGTTTTCCCGGGGACAGGAGCGCAGATACGCAGTATTTT. Translating gives CASGFPGDRSADTQYF.

The CDR3 is CASSYGGSEKLFF. The DNA for the CDR3 is TGTGCCAGCAGTTACGGTGGTAGTGAAAAACTGTTTTTT. The chain couples TRBV6-6 to TRBJ1-4; D is ambiguous. The CDR3 length is 13 residues. Trimming left V 2 bases short and J 7 bases short, with 8 bases between. Per germline, CDR1 MNHNY and CDR2 SVGAGI (reference sequence).

The rearrangement links TRBV19 to TRBJ1-2; no clear D. CDR1 and CDR2 from the germline V gene are LNHDA and SQIVND (reference sequence). The ends were cut back, 8 bases at V and 7 bases at J, with 8 bases in the middle. The CDR3 is 10 residues long. CDR3 in amino acids: CASGPGGYTF. The CDR3 DNA sequence: TGTGCCAGTGGTCCGGGTGGCTACACCTTC.

This sequence joins TRBV19 and TRBJ1-5; D is possibly TRBD1 (5 bases). The V gene lost 1 base and the J gene lost 2 bases, with 18 bases spanning the gap. The CDR3 runs to 18 residues. Germline V gene data show CDR1 as LNHDA and CDR2 as SQIVND (reference sequence). The CDR3 DNA follows: TGTGCCAGTAGTATAGCCCCGCTCAGCTTAGGGGGCAATCAGCCCCAGCATTTT. Residues: CASSIAPLSLGGNQPQHF. Full variable domain (missing parts from reference TRBV19 and TRBJ1-5): DGGITQSPKYLFRKEGQNVTLSCEQNLNHDAMYWYRQDPGQGLRLIYYSQIVNDFQKGDIAEGYSVSREKKESFPLTVTSAQKNPTAFYLCASSIAPLSLGGNQPQHFGDGTRLSIL.

V gene TRBV30 combines with J gene TRBJ1-1; D uncertain. Trimming shortened V by 8 bases and J by 0 bases, and 10 bases separated the two germline ends. The CDR3 runs 12 residues. CDR1 and CDR2 (germline): GTSNPN, SVGIG (reference sequence). The chain's CDR3 is CARTVLNTEAFF. The DNA of the CDR3 is TGTGCCAGGACGGTGTTGAACACTGAAGCTTTCTTT.

The chain carries TRBV5-1 and TRBJ2-7; 10 nucleotides agree with TRBD1. The CDR3 extends over 16 amino acids. The V segment lost 1 base and the J segment 7 bases; nucleotides outside the gene matches: 11. Germline CDR1 is SGHRS and CDR2 is YFSETQ. CDR3 residues: CASSLFGQGDGEEQYF. The DNA for the CDR3 is TGCGCCAGCAGCTTGTTCGGACAGGGGGATGGTGAAGAGCAGTACTTC.

This clone has just one count. The chain is built from TRBV3-1 (or the pseudogene TRBV3-2) and TRBJ2-4; 9 positions match TRBD2. This CDR3 contains 14 residues. Unmatched junction bases numbered 5, after V lost 3 bases and J lost 8 bases. CDR1 is LGHDT, CDR2 YNNKEL, per germline (reference sequence). The CDR3 coding sequence is TGTGCCAGCAGCCAGCGACAGCGGGGGGACATTCAGTACTTC. Translation gives CASSQRQRGDIQYF.

The genes are TRBV28 and TRBJ1-1; D perhaps matches TRBD1 (5 bases). The V and J ends lost 7 bases and 1 base respectively, with 16 bases between them. Germline CDR1 reads MDHEN; CDR2 reads SYDVKM. The CDR3 sequence is 15 residues long. CDR3 DNA sequence: TGTGCCAGCACCGAGACAGCCATATGGAACACTGAAGCTTTCTTT. It is translated as CASTETAIWNTEAFF.

This chain connects TRBV29-1 to TRBJ2-7; TRBD1 might be the D (7 bases). Per germline, CDR1 SQVTM and CDR2 ANQGSEA. This CDR3 contains 15 residues. Trimming shortened V by 4 bases and J by 5 bases, and 21 bases separated the two germline ends. DNA of the CDR3: TGCAGCGTTGGAGGGGGGCAGGGGGAGTCCCACGAGCAGTACTTC. This encodes CSVGGGQGESHEQYF.

The chain recombines TRBV5-1 with TRBJ2-1, with 7 bases aligning to TRBD1. The V segment lost 4 bases and the J segment 0 bases; nucleotides outside the gene matches: 7. Germline-derived CDR1 and CDR2 are SGHRS and YFSETQ. The CDR3 sequence is 16 residues long. CDR3 bases: TGCGCCAGCAGCCGATTTCCAGGGGGCTCCTACAATGAGCAGTTCTTC. Protein sequence: CASSRFPGGSYNEQFF.

The V call is TRBV7-2, the J call TRBJ2-2; 12 bases map to TRBD2. Germline assignment: CDR1 SGHTA and CDR2 FQGNSA. V lost 3 bases and J lost 6; bases outside the gene matches: 2. The CDR3 has 15 residues. In DNA, the CDR3 is TGTGCCAGCAGCTTTCTAGCGGGGGGGCCCGGGGAGCTGTTTTTT. Protein product: CASSFLAGGPGELFF.

This chain links TRBV28 with TRBJ2-6; the match to TRBD1 covers 8 bases. The CDR3 is 17 residues long. Germline V lookup: CDR1 MDHEN, CDR2 SYDVKM. The junction had 7 bases not matched to a gene; V was cut back by 6 bases and J by 0 bases. Here the CDR3 DNA reads TGTGCCAGCAGCCCCGGGACAGGTCCCTCTGGGGCCAACGTCCTGACTTTC. Protein product: CASSPGTGPSGANVLTF. Complete variable domain (other parts from reference TRBV28 and TRBJ2-6): DVKVTQSSRYLVKRTGEKVFLECVQDMDHENMFWYRQDPGLGLRLIYFSYDVKMKEKGDIPEGYSVSREKKERFSLILESASTNQTSMYLCASSPGTGPSGANVLTFGAGSRLTVL.

V and J are TRBV14 and TRBJ2-7; 9 positions agree with TRBD1. Germline lookup yields CDR1 SGHDN and CDR2 FVKESK. CDR3 length: 15 residues. Trimming at V came to 2 bases and at J to 3 bases, leaving 5 bases not matched to a gene. This CDR3 reads CASSQPGTGNYEQYF. DNA of the CDR3: TGTGCCAGCAGCCAACCCGGGACAGGGAACTACGAGCAGTACTTC.

This chain links TRBV6-5 with TRBJ2-7, with D possibly being TRBD1 (6 bases). CDR3 length: 14 residues. Germline loops: CDR1 MNHEY, CDR2 SVGAGI. Between the trimmed V and J ends, which lost 5 bases and 0 bases, there was a span of 11 bases. Written as DNA, the CDR3 is TGTGCCAGCAGTAGGGACACCCTCTCCTACGAGCAGTACTTC. It is translated as CASSRDTLSYEQYF.

The chain joins TRBV6-5 to TRBJ2-5; 9 bases agree with TRBD1. Germline lookup yields CDR1 MNHEY and CDR2 SVGAGI. This CDR3 contains 15 residues. Trimming removed 4 bases from V and 5 bases from J; junction bases left unmatched: 8. This chain's CDR3 is CASSSNRDREETQYF. For the CDR3, the DNA is TGTGCCAGCAGTTCCAACCGGGACAGGGAGGAGACCCAGTACTTC.

This chain links TRBV7-9 with TRBJ1-2; no reliable D call. The V and J ends lost 1 base and 5 bases respectively, with 8 bases between them. The V gene's germline CDR1 is SEHNR and CDR2 FQNEAQ (reference sequence). The CDR3 sequence is 13 residues long. Here the CDR3 reads CASSLGAEYGYTF. The CDR3 DNA reads TGTGCCAGCAGCTTAGGCGCGGAGTATGGCTACACCTTC.

The chain is built from TRBV11-2 and TRBJ2-7, with TRBD1 as a possible D gene (6 bases). CDR1 and CDR2 from the germline V gene are SGHAT and FQNNGV. CDR3 size: 14 residues. Trimming took off 5 bases at V and 0 bases at J, with 11 bases between the two ends. The CDR3 nucleotides read TGTGCCAGCAGCCCAACAGGGACCTCCTACGAGCAGTACTTC. It is translated as CASSPTGTSYEQYF.

The chain combines TRBV19 with TRBJ1-6, with D hard to call. The CDR3 sequence is 14 residues long. Germline lookup yields CDR1 LNHDA and CDR2 SQIVND (reference sequence). Trimming took off 7 bases at V and 7 bases at J, with 14 bases between the two ends. DNA for the CDR3: TGTGCCAGTACTCGCAGGTCAGCAAATTCACCCCTCCACTTT. This translates into CASTRRSANSPLHF.

This clone was recorded a few times. The rearrangement joins TRBV11-2 to TRBJ1-3; no clear D. This CDR3 contains 14 residues. Trimming stripped 1 base from V and 0 bases from J, with 4 bases between. Germline V gene lookup returns CDR1 SGHAT and CDR2 FQNNGV. CDR3 in amino acids: CASSLVVSGNTIYF. The CDR3, as DNA: TGTGCCAGCAGCTTAGTAGTCTCTGGAAACACCATATATTTT.